The clone carrying this TCR beta chain was counted a few times. Antigen specificity is unknown. These data originate in a study of beta chain features in type 1 diabetes. Reverse transcribing all isolated RNA meant expressed TCRB transcripts were sequenced. TCRdb's copy holds only in-frame clones and misses some; the assay was immunoSEQ multiplex PCR. The sample lists 350,000 to 450,000 clones, roughly 12% occurring once. CDR1 PRHDT and CDR2 FYEKMQ come from the germline V gene (reference sequence). This CDR3 has 15 amino acids. The junction had 5 bases not matched to a gene; V was cut back by 2 bases and J by 4 bases. Findings and caveats of the study: In these data, an HLA type influence on TCRB rearrangement remained unresolved. Type 1 diabetes patients had TCRB CDR3s that were shorter (moderately but significantly so) in all four CD4+ subsets. The naive, central memory and Treg TCRB repertoires looked more alike in patients than they did in healthy donors.

The TCR originated in a woman aged 18-35 years with type 1 diabetes. Source material: naive CD4+ T cells from blood. The chain has TRBV13 and TRBJ2-5; TRBD2 aligns across 9 bases. The chain's CDR3 is CASSLSAGGGETQYF. The DNA of the CDR3 is TGTGCCAGCAGCTTATCAGCGGGAGGAGGAGAGACCCAGTACTTC.